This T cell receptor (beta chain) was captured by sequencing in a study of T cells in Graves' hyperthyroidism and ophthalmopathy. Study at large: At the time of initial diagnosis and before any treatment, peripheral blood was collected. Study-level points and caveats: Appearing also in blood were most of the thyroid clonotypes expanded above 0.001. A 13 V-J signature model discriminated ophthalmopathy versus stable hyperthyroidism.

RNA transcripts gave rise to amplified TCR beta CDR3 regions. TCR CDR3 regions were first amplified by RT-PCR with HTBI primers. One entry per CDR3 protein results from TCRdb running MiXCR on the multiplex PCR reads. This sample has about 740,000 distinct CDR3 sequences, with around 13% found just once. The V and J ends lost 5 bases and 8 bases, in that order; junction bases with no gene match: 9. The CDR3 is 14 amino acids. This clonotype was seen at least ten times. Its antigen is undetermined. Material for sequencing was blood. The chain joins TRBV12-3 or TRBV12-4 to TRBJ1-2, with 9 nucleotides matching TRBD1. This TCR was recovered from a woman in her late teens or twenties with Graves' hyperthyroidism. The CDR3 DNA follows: TGTGCCAGCAGTCCCCCGGGACAGGGCGGCGGCTACACCTTC. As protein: CASSPPGQGGGYTF.